The entry below gives a single T cell receptor (beta chain) sequence along with its context. Its antigen remains unidentified. This sample was included in a study of shared clonotypes between healthy human individuals. Study overall: With ages of 18 to 49, the donors were a couple of women and a few men. There were three CD4 naive, three CD4 memory, two CD8 naive and one CD8 memory plates per donor. Notes on the study in general: Incompleteness in sorted-subset sequencing, despite large depth, was shown by rarefaction. Clonotype sharing among donors was thought likely to change with sequencing depth.

The method was immunoSEQ multiplex PCR; TCRdb's version includes in-frame clones alone and lacks a portion of them. The data contain roughly 1,100,000 clones, approximately 72% of them singletons. This sequence originates from a man younger than 35 in good health. Sequenced input: memory CD4+ T cells sorted from blood. The subset here: CD45RA-negative fraction.

The CDR3: CASSQSYSNTDTQYF. Written as DNA, the CDR3 is TGTGCCAGCTCCCAGAGCTACTCCAACACAGATACGCAGTATTTT. V and J are TRBV18 and TRBJ2-3; the D is unclear. Trimming pared 6 bases from V and 2 bases from J, leaving 15 bases between. The germline V gene encodes CDR1 KGHSH and CDR2 LQKENI. There are 15 residues in the CDR3. The variable domain in full, completed from reference TRBV18 and TRBJ2-3, reads NAGVMQNPRHLVRRRGQEARLRCSPMKGHSHVYWYRQLPEEGLKFMVYLQKENIIDESGMPKERFSAEFPKEGPSILRIQQVVRGDSAAYFCASSQSYSNTDTQYFGPGTRLTVL.